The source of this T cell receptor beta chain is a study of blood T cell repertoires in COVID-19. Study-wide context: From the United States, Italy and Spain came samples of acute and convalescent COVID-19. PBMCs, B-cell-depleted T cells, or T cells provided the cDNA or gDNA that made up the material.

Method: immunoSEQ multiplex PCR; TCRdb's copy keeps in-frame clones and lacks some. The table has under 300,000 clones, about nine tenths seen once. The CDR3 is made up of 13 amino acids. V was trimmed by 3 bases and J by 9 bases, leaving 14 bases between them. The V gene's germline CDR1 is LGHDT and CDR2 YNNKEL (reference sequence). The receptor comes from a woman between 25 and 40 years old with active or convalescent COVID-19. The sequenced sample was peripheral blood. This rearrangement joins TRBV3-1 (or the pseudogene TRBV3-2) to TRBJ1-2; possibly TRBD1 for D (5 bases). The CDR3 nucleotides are TGTGCCAGCAGCCAGGATGGAAAGGGGAGCTACACCTTC. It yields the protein CASSQDGKGSYTF.